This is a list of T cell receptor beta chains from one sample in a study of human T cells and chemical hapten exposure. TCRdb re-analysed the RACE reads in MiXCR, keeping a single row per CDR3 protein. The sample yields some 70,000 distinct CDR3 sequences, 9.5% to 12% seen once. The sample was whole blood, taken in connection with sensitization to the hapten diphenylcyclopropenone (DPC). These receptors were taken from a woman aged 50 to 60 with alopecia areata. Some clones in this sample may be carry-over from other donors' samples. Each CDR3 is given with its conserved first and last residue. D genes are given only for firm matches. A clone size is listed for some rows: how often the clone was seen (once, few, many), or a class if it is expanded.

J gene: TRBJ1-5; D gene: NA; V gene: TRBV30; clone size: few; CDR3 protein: CAWSVGQPQHF; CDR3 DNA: TGTGCCTGGAGTGTGGGTCAGCCCCAGCATTTT
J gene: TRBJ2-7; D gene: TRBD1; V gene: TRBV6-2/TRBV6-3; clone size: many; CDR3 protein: CASSYSKFQGAGYEQYF; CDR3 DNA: TGTGCCAGCAGTTACTCGAAGTTCCAGGGGGCCGGGTACGAGCAGTACTTC
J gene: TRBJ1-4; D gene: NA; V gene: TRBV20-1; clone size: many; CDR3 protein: CSAKASNEKLFF; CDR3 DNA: TGCAGTGCTAAGGCCAGCAATGAAAAACTGTTTTTT
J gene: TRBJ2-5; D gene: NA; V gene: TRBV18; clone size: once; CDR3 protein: CASSPSEETQYF; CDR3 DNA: TGTGCCAGCTCACCAAGTGAGGAGACCCAGTACTTC
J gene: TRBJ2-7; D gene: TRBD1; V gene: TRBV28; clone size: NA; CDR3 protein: CASSLMSGGSSYEQYF; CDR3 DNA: TGTGCCAGCAGTTTAATGTCAGGGGGAAGCTCCTACGAGCAGTACTTC
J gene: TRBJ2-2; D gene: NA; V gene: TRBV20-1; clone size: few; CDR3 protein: CSARTGTERGELFF; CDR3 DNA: TGCAGTGCTAGAACCGGGACCGAAAGAGGGGAGCTGTTTTTT
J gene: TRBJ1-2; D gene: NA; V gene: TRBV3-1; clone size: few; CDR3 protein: CASSQVGEGPYGYTF; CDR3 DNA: TGTGCCAGCAGCCAGGTAGGGGAGGGTCCATATGGCTACACCTTC
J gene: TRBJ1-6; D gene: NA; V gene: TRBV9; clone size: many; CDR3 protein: CASSATLTISSYNSPLHF; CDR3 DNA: TGTGCCAGCAGCGCCACCCTGACGATTAGCTCCTATAATTCACCCCTCCACTTT
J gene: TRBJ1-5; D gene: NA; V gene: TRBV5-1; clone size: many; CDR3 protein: CASSLGHLQGQPQHF; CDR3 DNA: TGCGCCAGCAGCTTGGGCCACCTTCAGGGGCAGCCCCAGCATTTT
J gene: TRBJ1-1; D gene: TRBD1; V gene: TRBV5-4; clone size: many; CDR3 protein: CASSFVLGTGLTEAFF; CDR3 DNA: TGTGCCAGCAGCTTCGTGCTGGGGACAGGGTTGACTGAAGCTTTCTTT
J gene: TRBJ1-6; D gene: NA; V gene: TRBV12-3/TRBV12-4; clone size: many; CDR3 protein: CASSFSSGALNSPLHF; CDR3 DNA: TGTGCCAGCAGTTTCTCATCTGGGGCACTTAATTCACCCCTCCACTTT
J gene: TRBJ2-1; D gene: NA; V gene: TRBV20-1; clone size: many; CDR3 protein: CSARSTGRSEQFF; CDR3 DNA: TGCAGTGCTAGATCCACCGGACGATCCGAGCAGTTCTTC
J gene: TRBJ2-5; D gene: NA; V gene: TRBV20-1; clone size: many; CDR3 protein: CSARSPGQETQYF; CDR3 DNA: TGCAGTGCTAGAAGCCCTGGCCAAGAGACCCAGTACTTC
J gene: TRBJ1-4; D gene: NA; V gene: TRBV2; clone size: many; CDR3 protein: CASKSSPENEKLFF; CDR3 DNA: TGTGCCAGCAAGTCCAGCCCAGAAAATGAAAAACTGTTTTTT
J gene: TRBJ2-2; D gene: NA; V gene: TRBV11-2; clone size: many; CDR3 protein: CASSFLAGSTGELFF; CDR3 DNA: TGTGCCAGCAGCTTTCTTGCAGGGTCAACCGGGGAGCTGTTTTTT
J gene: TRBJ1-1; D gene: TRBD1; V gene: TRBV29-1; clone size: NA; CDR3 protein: CSVKTGGGTEAFF; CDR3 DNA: TGCAGCGTTAAGACAGGGGGGGGCACTGAAGCTTTCTTT
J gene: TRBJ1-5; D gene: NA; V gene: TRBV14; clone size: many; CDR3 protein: CASSQGGNQPQHF; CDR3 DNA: TGTGCCAGCAGCCAAGGAGGTAATCAGCCCCAGCATTTT
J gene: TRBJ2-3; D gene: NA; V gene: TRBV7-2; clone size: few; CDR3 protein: CASSLDAAGARTDTQYF; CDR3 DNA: TGTGCCAGCAGCTTAGACGCGGCAGGGGCACGCACAGATACGCAGTATTTT
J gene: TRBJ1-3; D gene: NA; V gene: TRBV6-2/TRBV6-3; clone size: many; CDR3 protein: CASSSHRTASGNTIYF; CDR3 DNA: TGTGCCAGCAGTTCCCATCGGACGGCCTCTGGAAACACCATATATTTT
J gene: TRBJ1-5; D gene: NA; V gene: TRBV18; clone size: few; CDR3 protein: CASSPQRDRPQHF; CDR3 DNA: TGTGCCAGCTCACCACAAAGGGATCGGCCCCAGCATTTT
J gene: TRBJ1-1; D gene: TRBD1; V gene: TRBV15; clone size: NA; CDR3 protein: CATRTIQGAKNTEAFF; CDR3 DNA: TGTGCCACCAGAACCATCCAGGGGGCGAAGAACACTGAAGCTTTCTTT
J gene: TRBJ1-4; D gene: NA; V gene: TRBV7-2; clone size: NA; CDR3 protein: CASGWGSWEKLFF; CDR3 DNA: TGTGCCAGCGGATGGGGTTCCTGGGAAAAACTGTTTTTT